Below are 6 T cell receptor beta chains sequenced from a single sample in a study of identical twins. Via MiXCR, TCRdb re-called the 5' RACE reads, giving one row per CDR3 protein. The table lists 250,000 to 350,000 distinct CDR3 sequences, less than 9% of them singletons. This sample was also put to use in a study of yellow fever vaccine responses in identical twins.

The specimen sequenced was memory (CD45RO+) T cells sorted from blood. The source is a woman younger than 30 in good health.

This clonotype was recorded many times. The V gene is TRBV12-3 or TRBV12-4, the J gene TRBJ2-3; D call uncertain. With 6 bases removed from V and 1 base from J, the gap between germline ends came to 11 bases. The CDR3 is 14 residues long. CDR3 in amino acids: CASSPLSGTDTQYF. The CDR3 region has the DNA TGTGCCAGCAGCCCACTGAGCGGCACAGATACGCAGTATTTT.

The chain links TRBV2 to TRBJ2-2; TRBD2 might be the D (6 bases). The CDR3 has 15 residues. The V gene lost 6 bases and the J gene lost 6 bases, with 17 bases spanning the gap. The germline CDR1 and CDR2 sequences are SNHLY and FYNNEI. CDR3 region: CASRVSLTGAGELFF. CDR3 in DNA: TGTGCCAGCAGAGTTAGTCTAACGGGGGCCGGGGAGCTGTTTTTT.

This clonotype was recorded many times. The chain recombines TRBV5-1 with TRBJ2-7; 10 bases are a match to TRBD2. V gave up 3 bases and J gave up 4 bases; unmatched junction bases: 4. Germline CDR1 and CDR2: SGHRS and YFSETQ. This CDR3 is built from 14 residues. CDR3 region: CASSWTSGLYEQYF. CDR3 sequence (DNA): TGCGCCAGCAGCTGGACTAGCGGTTTGTACGAGCAGTACTTC.

This clonotype was detected ten times or more. The chain carries TRBV7-2 and TRBJ2-1; weak D call: TRBD1 (6 bases). V was cut by 3 bases and J by 1 base, with 7 bases left in between. The germline V gene has CDR1 SGHTA and CDR2 FQGNSA. This CDR3 is built from 14 residues. The chain's CDR3 is CASSFRGSYNEQFF. The CDR3 DNA reads TGTGCCAGCAGCTTTAGGGGGTCCTACAATGAGCAGTTCTTC.

This clonotype was detected only a few times. One end of the junction does not line up with germline, which may come from a read error. The V call is TRBV2, the J call TRBJ2-1; 7 bases match TRBD2. There are 12 residues in the CDR3. Germline V CDR1 and CDR2: SNHLY, FYNNEI. CDR3 loop: CASSEAGGVGPF. In DNA form, the CDR3 reads TGTGCCAGCAGTGAAGCGGGGGGGGTAGGACCCTTC.

The CDR3 nucleotides are TGTGCCAGCAGTTATAGCGGGATTTCGTACGAGCAGTACTTC. This encodes CASSYSGISYEQYF. V and J are TRBV12-3 or TRBV12-4 and TRBJ2-7; TRBD2 matches at 8 bases. This CDR3 contains 14 residues. Trimming cost V 4 bases and J 4 bases; bases outside gene matches: 6.